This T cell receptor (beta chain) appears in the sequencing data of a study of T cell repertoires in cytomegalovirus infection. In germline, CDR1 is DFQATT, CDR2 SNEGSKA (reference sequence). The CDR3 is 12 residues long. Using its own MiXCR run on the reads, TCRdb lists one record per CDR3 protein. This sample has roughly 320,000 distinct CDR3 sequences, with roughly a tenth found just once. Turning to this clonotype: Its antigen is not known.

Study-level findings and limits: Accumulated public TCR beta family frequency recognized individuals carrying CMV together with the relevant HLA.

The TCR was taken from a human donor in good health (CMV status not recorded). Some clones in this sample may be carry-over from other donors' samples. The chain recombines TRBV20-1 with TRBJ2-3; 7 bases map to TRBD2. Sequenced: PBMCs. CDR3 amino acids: CSRVGGTDTQYF. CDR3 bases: TGCAGCCGGGTGGGGGGGACAGATACGCAGTATTTT.